This TCR beta chain was identified during a study of blood T cells in healthy people across ages. Study observations and caveats: Researchers said unsorted PBMCs prevented a conclusive naive versus antigen-experienced comparison.

Then a second PCR, running roughly 7 to 12 cycles, was carried out with a sample-barcoded 5' primer and a J-beta primer mix. CDR3-containing paired-end reads numbering at least 2.5 million came from each sample. TCRdb independently ran MiXCR on the 5' RACE reads; one entry per CDR3 protein. The sample lists more than 700,000 distinct CDR3 sequences, 35% to 50% occurring once. There are 13 residues in the CDR3. Trimming removed 2 bases at V and 6 bases at J, with 12 bases between. CDR1 and CDR2 from the germline V gene are DFQATT and SNEGSKA (reference sequence). This clonotype was picked up a small number of times. The antigen is not known.

What was sequenced was blood. The sequence came from a man older than 75 in good health. This chain connects TRBV20-1 to TRBJ2-3; D is perhaps TRBD1 (7 bases). CDR3 sequence (DNA): TGCAGTGCTAGATCCCCAGGGGGGGATACGCAGTATTTT. This sequence encodes CSARSPGGDTQYF.